The 18 T cell receptor beta chains below all came from one sample that was sequenced in a study of blood T cell repertoires in COVID-19. TCRdb keeps only in-frame clones here, not all; method: immunoSEQ multiplex PCR. The sample includes fewer than 50,000 clones, around 84% seen only once; the top ten take under 9%. Input material: peripheral blood. These receptors were obtained from a human donor in a cohort sampled during active COVID-19.

This chain uses TRBV20-1 with TRBJ2-4, with D perhaps matching TRBD1 (6 bases). Germline V gene sequence: CDR1 DFQATT, CDR2 SNEGSKA (reference sequence). The CDR3 consists of 14 residues. V dropped 3 bases and J dropped 2 bases, with 11 bases sitting between them. The CDR3 reads CSASTGRSKNIQYF. The CDR3 region has the DNA TGCAGTGCTAGTACAGGGCGATCCAAAAACATTCAGTACTTC.

The rearrangement joins TRBV19 to TRBJ2-7, with TRBD2 identical over 9 bases. This CDR3 region has 16 residues. V lost 2 bases to trimming and J lost 5 bases; unmatched junction nucleotides: 10. The germline V gene encodes CDR1 LNHDA and CDR2 SQIVND (reference sequence). CDR3 region: CASSIQASGIPNEQYF. The DNA for the CDR3 is TGTGCCAGTAGTATACAGGCTAGCGGGATCCCTAACGAGCAGTACTTC.

The chain is built from TRBV30 and TRBJ1-4; a possible D gene is TRBD1 (6 bases). Trimming left V 4 bases short and J 7 bases short, with 19 bases between. The CDR3 extends over 15 amino acids. Per the germline V gene, CDR1 is GTSNPN and CDR2 is SVGIG (reference sequence). DNA of the CDR3: TGTGCCTGGAAGGCCCCAGGTGGACAGAGTGAAAAACTGTTTTTT. Translating gives CAWKAPGGQSEKLFF.

This chain uses TRBV6-4 with TRBJ2-5, with TRBD2 matching over 14 bases. CDR1 is MRHNA, CDR2 SNTAGT, per germline. V was clipped by 7 bases and J by 7 bases; unmatched bases: 17. The CDR3 is 18 residues long. CDR3 in DNA: TGTGCCAGCATACCGGGACTAGCGGGAGATACCCACCAGGGGACCCAGTACTTC. Its protein is CASIPGLAGDTHQGTQYF.

The chain carries TRBV18 and TRBJ2-2, with 8 bases fitting TRBD1. The germline gives CDR1 KGHSH, CDR2 LQKENI. This CDR3 contains 15 residues. J was trimmed by 3 bases and V by 4 bases; bases with no gene match: 4. The chain's CDR3 is CASSLQTGDTGELFF. CDR3 nucleotides: TGTGCCAGCTCACTACAGACAGGGGACACCGGGGAGCTGTTTTTT.

The V call is TRBV7-9, the J call TRBJ1-2; 11 bases are shared with TRBD1. Germline assignment: CDR1 SEHNR and CDR2 FQNEAQ (reference sequence). Losses at the gene ends were 0 bases for V and 7 bases for J; bases not matched to a gene: 13. There are 18 residues in the CDR3. The DNA for the CDR3 is TGTGCCAGCAGCTTAGCCCCAAGGACAGGGGGCATAATTGGTGGCTACACCTTC. Amino acids: CASSLAPRTGGIIGGYTF.

The chain joins TRBV24-1 to TRBJ2-6, with TRBD1 matching 9 bases. Trimming removed 6 bases from V and 11 bases from J; junction bases left unmatched: 7. The CDR3 extends over 14 amino acids. CDR1 and CDR2 from the germline V gene are KGHDR and SFDVKD. CDR3 nucleotide sequence: TGTGCCACCAGTCCCGGGACAGGGTTCGACGTCCTGACTTTC. Amino acids: CATSPGTGFDVLTF.

The chain combines TRBV5-1 with TRBJ2-7, with 9 nucleotides matching TRBD1. Unmatched junction bases numbered 3, after V lost 3 bases and J lost 5 bases. Germline assignment: CDR1 SGHRS and CDR2 YFSETQ. CDR3 length equals 13 residues. This CDR3 is CASSSGQGDEQYF. CDR3 in DNA: TGCGCCAGCAGCTCGGGACAGGGAGACGAGCAGTACTTC.

The CDR3 coding sequence is TGTGCCAGCAGCTTCCGGGACAGAGTCTACGAGCAGTACTTC. Translated, it gives CASSFRDRVYEQYF. The chain is built from TRBV11-2 and TRBJ2-7; 7 nucleotides align to TRBD1. CDR3 length equals 14 residues. Per the germline V gene, CDR1 is SGHAT and CDR2 is FQNNGV. Trimming cost V 3 bases and J 3 bases; bases outside gene matches: 5.

V and J are TRBV7-8 and TRBJ2-1, with 9 bases lining up with TRBD2. Losses at the gene ends were 1 base for V and 6 bases for J; bases not matched to a gene: 4. CDR3 length: 15 amino acids. The V gene's germline CDR1 is SGHVS and CDR2 FQNEAQ. CDR3 sequence reads: CASSLGGLAVNEQFF. The CDR3 DNA follows: TGTGCCAGCAGCTTAGGGGGACTAGCCGTCAATGAGCAGTTCTTC.

The chain combines TRBV5-1 with TRBJ1-1; D might be TRBD1 (6 bases). The germline gives CDR1 SGHRS, CDR2 YFSETQ. CDR3 size: 15 residues. Trimming took 4 bases from V and 4 from J, leaving 17 bases between them. CDR3 loop: CASSPTTGWGTEAFF. CDR3 in DNA: TGCGCCAGCAGCCCCACGACAGGTTGGGGCACTGAAGCTTTCTTT.

The V call is TRBV5-1, the J call TRBJ1-5, with a weak D call TRBD1 (5 bases). Germline CDR1 SGHRS, CDR2 YFSETQ. V lost 0 bases to trimming and J lost 4 bases, with 14 bases between them. The CDR3 covers 16 residues. This CDR3 reads CASSLAGASGNQPQHF. DNA of the CDR3: TGCGCCAGCAGCTTGGCCGGTGCATCAGGGAATCAGCCCCAGCATTTT.

The chain combines TRBV23-1 with TRBJ2-7, with 9 bases fitting TRBD2. TRBV23-1 falls under the ORF class, with uncertain function. J was trimmed by 5 bases and V by 6 bases; bases with no gene match: 23. The CDR3 loop spans 19 amino acids. The CDR3 spells CASSLREGSPASGTHEQYF. The CDR3 nucleotides read TGCGCCAGCAGCCTAAGGGAGGGGTCCCCTGCTAGCGGGACCCACGAGCAGTACTTC.

The J gene is TRBJ2-7, the V gene TRBV6-6, with 12 nucleotides matching TRBD1. The CDR3 is 15 residues long. The junction had 9 bases not matched to a gene; V was cut back by 5 bases and J by 7 bases. Germline CDR1 is MNHNY and CDR2 is SVGAGI (reference sequence). CDR3 DNA sequence: TGTGCCAGCAGTAGCCGGGACAGGGGGCGTGAAGAGCAGTACTTC. Amino acids: CASSSRDRGREEQYF.

This chain connects TRBV10-2 to TRBJ1-3; no clear D gene. The V end lost 6 bases, the J end lost 1 base, and 10 bases lay between the germline ends. The length of the CDR3 is 14 residues. Germline CDR1 and CDR2: WSHSY and SAAADI. The CDR3 sequence: CASSLPGSGNTIYF. The CDR3 coding sequence is TGCGCCAGCAGCCTCCCAGGTTCTGGAAACACCATATATTTT.

This sequence joins TRBV6-2 or TRBV6-3 and TRBJ2-7; TRBD2 matches 7 bases. The CDR3 covers 17 residues. Germline CDR1 is MNHEY and CDR2 is SVGEGT. V trimming: 6 bases; J trimming: 3 bases; junction bases outside the gene matches: 17. CDR3 region: CASSVDSRAGVYYEQYF. The CDR3 DNA follows: TGTGCCAGCAGCGTGGATTCAAGGGCGGGAGTGTACTACGAGCAGTACTTC.

V usage is TRBV9 and J usage is TRBJ2-1, with 7 bases lining up with TRBD2. The V gene's germline CDR1 is SGDLS and CDR2 YYNGEE. The CDR3 runs to 15 residues. V lost 1 base, J lost 7 bases, and 8 bases stayed unmatched. CDR3 amino acids: CASSVLGLGLNEQFF. In DNA, the CDR3 is TGTGCCAGCAGCGTACTAGGACTAGGGTTAAATGAGCAGTTCTTC. Full variable domain (missing parts from reference TRBV9 and TRBJ2-1): DSGVTQTPKHLITATGQRVTLRCSPRSGDLSVYWYQQSLDQGLQFLIQYYNGEERAKGNILERFSAQQFPDLHSELNLSSLELGDSALYFCASSVLGLGLNEQFFGPGTRLTVL.

The V gene is TRBV5-4, the J gene TRBJ1-4; possibly TRBD1 for D (5 bases). The V end lost 0 bases, the J end lost 4 bases, and 7 bases lay between the germline ends. The CDR3 is 14 residues long. The germline V gene encodes CDR1 SGHNT and CDR2 YYREEE (reference sequence). The CDR3 sequence is CASSLGGDNEKLFF. The CDR3 nucleotides are TGTGCCAGCAGCTTGGGGGGGGATAATGAAAAACTGTTTTTT.